This entry lists 15 T cell receptor beta chains sequenced from one sample in a study of control samples from healthy donors and cancer patients. The data were produced by immunoSEQ multiplex PCR, yet TCRdb's version contains in-frame clones alone and is incomplete. Among fewer than 200,000 clones listed, about 95% were seen once. Sequenced input: PBMCs. These receptors were obtained from a man in his fifties or sixties with colorectal cancer.

V is TRBV2 and J is TRBJ1-4; no clear D gene. Germline V gene lookup returns CDR1 SNHLY and CDR2 FYNNEI. V lost 4 bases, J lost 8 bases, and 14 bases lay in between. The CDR3 consists of 14 residues. CDR3 in DNA: TGTGCCAGCAGTGTCTGGCCGGACGGGGAAAAACTGTTTTTT. It yields the protein CASSVWPDGEKLFF.

The chain's CDR3 is CASTVRGPPNTGELFF. Written as DNA, the CDR3 is TGTGCCAGCACTGTCAGGGGGCCCCCGAACACCGGGGAGCTGTTTTTT. V and J are TRBV28 and TRBJ2-2, with TRBD1 identical over 8 bases. CDR3 size: 16 residues. The germline V gene encodes CDR1 MDHEN and CDR2 SYDVKM. V trimming: 7 bases; J trimming: 0 bases; junction bases outside the gene matches: 7.

The chain carries TRBV19 and TRBJ1-3; possible D gene TRBD1, 6 bases. The germline V and J ends were trimmed by 7 bases and 2 bases, with 9 bases remaining between them. Germline assignment: CDR1 LNHDA and CDR2 SQIVND (reference sequence). The CDR3 has 13 amino acids. The CDR3 region is CASKPGAGNTIYF. The CDR3, as DNA: TGTGCCAGTAAACCAGGGGCTGGAAACACCATATATTTT.

CDR3 amino acids: CASSPNYGYTF. The CDR3, as DNA: TGTGCCAGCAGTCCCAACTATGGCTACACCTTC. This chain links TRBV27 with TRBJ1-2; D call uncertain. This CDR3 comprises 11 residues. Trimming took off 5 bases at V and 2 bases at J, with 3 bases between the two ends. Germline assignment: CDR1 MNHEY and CDR2 SMNVEV (reference sequence).

This sequence joins TRBV4-1 and TRBJ1-2; D may be TRBD1 (6 bases). The CDR3 runs 14 residues. Looked up from germline, CDR1 is MGHRA and CDR2 is YSYEKL. Trimming took off 0 bases at V and 4 bases at J, with 9 bases between the two ends. CDR3 sequence: CASSQDQQGYGYTF. In DNA, the CDR3 is TGCGCCAGCAGCCAAGATCAACAGGGCTATGGCTACACCTTC.

The V call is TRBV4-1, the J call TRBJ2-6; 7 bases are a match to TRBD1. The CDR3 is 17 amino acids. Per the germline V gene, CDR1 is MGHRA and CDR2 is YSYEKL. V was pared by 7 bases and J by 2 bases, with 11 bases of the junction left unmatched. The CDR3 DNA is TGCGCCAGCAATCCAGGGGGATATCGGACTGGGGCCAACGTCCTGACTTTC. Translating it yields CASNPGGYRTGANVLTF.

The rearrangement links TRBV7-2 to TRBJ2-7; 13 nucleotides align to TRBD2. Germline-derived CDR1 and CDR2 are SGHTA and FQGNSA. After removal of 5 bases from V and 6 bases from J, the junction contained 10 bases not matched to a gene. There are 16 residues in the CDR3. CDR3: CASSPELAGGQREQYF. CDR3 nucleotides: TGTGCCAGCAGCCCGGAACTAGCGGGGGGGCAGCGCGAGCAGTACTTC.

This clone appeared once. The CDR3 region has the DNA TGTGCCAGTAGTATCGGGCAGGGGCAACAGCCCCAGCATTTT. Translated, it gives CASSIGQGQQPQHF. J is TRBJ1-5 and V is TRBV19; D possibly corresponds to TRBD1 (6 bases). The CDR3 contains 14 residues. The V end was cut by 3 bases, the J end by 7 bases, with 13 bases between. Germline assignment: CDR1 LNHDA and CDR2 SQIVND (reference sequence).

The chain employs TRBV3-1 (or the pseudogene TRBV3-2) and TRBJ2-3; D ambiguous. Trimming shortened V by 3 bases and J by 8 bases, and 9 bases separated the two germline ends. The CDR3 has 12 residues. The germline CDR1 and CDR2 sequences are LGHDT and YNNKEL (reference sequence). Here the CDR3 DNA reads TGTGCCAGCAGCCAGGGTCTTGGTACGCAGTATTTT. This encodes CASSQGLGTQYF.

The CDR3 DNA reads as TGTGCCAGTAGTATGGGCTGGACGGGGGGCACAGATACGCAGTATTTT. It specifies CASSMGWTGGTDTQYF. The gene calls are TRBV19 and TRBJ2-3; possible D gene TRBD2, 6 bases. The CDR3 contains 16 residues. CDR1 and CDR2 from the germline V gene are LNHDA and SQIVND (reference sequence). Trimming shortened V by 3 bases and J by 1 base, and 14 bases separated the two germline ends.

This sequence joins TRBV18 and TRBJ2-1; 8 nucleotides align to TRBD1. This CDR3 is built from 14 residues. The J segment lost 6 bases and the V segment lost 5 bases, leaving 6 bases of the junction unmatched. Germline-derived CDR1 and CDR2 are KGHSH and LQKENI. CDR3 region: CASSEQGAGNEQFF. CDR3 DNA: TGTGCCAGCTCAGAGCAGGGGGCCGGCAATGAGCAGTTCTTC.

A word on this clone: Other DNA sequences in this sample translate to the same CDR3. The chain couples TRBV7-2 to TRBJ1-5; D is perhaps TRBD1 (6 bases). V shed 5 bases and J shed 2 bases, with 10 bases lying between them. CDR3 length: 14 residues. Germline lookup yields CDR1 SGHTA and CDR2 FQGNSA. The CDR3 bases are TGTGCCAGCAGCCCTAGACAGGGCAATCAGCCCCAGCATTTT. It yields the protein CASSPRQGNQPQHF.

In DNA, the CDR3 is TGTGCCAGCAGCAAAGTGGCGCTAACTGACACCGGGGAGCTGTTTTTT. It encodes CASSKVALTDTGELFF. The V call is TRBV21-1, the J call TRBJ2-2. TRBV21-1 is a documented pseudogene. The CDR3 is 16 residues long.

J is TRBJ2-3 and V is TRBV7-2, with D maybe TRBD2 (7 bases). Trimming removed 4 bases at V and 1 base at J, with 21 bases between. The CDR3 length is 18 residues. Germline lookup yields CDR1 SGHTA and CDR2 FQGNSA. CDR3 DNA sequence: TGTGCCAGCAGCTCCCTACCCACCGCGGGGGCCGGCACAGATACGCAGTATTTT. Protein product: CASSSLPTAGAGTDTQYF.

The rearrangement uses TRBV19 and TRBJ2-2; 14 nucleotides line up with TRBD2. Germline V gives CDR1 LNHDA, CDR2 SQIVND (reference sequence). The CDR3 runs to 14 residues. J lost 4 bases, V lost 8 bases, and 0 bases had no gene match. CDR3 sequence (DNA): TGTGCCAGTGGGACTAGCGGGGGCACCGGGGAGCTGTTTTTT. It translates to CASGTSGGTGELFF.